The following is a T cell receptor beta chain sequence with its context. The target antigen is unknown. cDNA libraries for TCR beta contained unique molecular identifiers. Out of roughly 0.85 to 11 million T cells, 470,000 or so cDNA molecules were generated. TCRdb re-called the PCR reads with MiXCR, one entry per CDR3 protein. This table has a few hundred thousand distinct CDR3 sequences, over 35% appearing once. The data originate from a study of post-analysis software for immune sequencing data. Broader study findings: The study found TRBV5-6, TRBV5-1 and TRBV20-1 among a few TRBV segments more frequent in patients than controls. Strong same-batch co-clustering of samples appeared with F measure clustering.

The CDR3 length is 13 residues. Trimming pared 4 bases from V and 9 bases from J, leaving 13 bases between. The V gene is TRBV12-3 or TRBV12-4, the J gene TRBJ2-1, with D possibly being TRBD2 (5 bases). This TCR derives from a girl aged 5-17 years with multiple sclerosis. The sequenced sample consisted of blood. DNA of the CDR3: TGTGCCAGCAGTTCAATACTAGGCCTTGAGCAGTTCTTC. Its protein is CASSSILGLEQFF.